A selection of T cell receptor beta chains follows, all from one sample in a study of tumor-infiltrating lymphocytes in primary liver carcinoma. TCRdb re-called the multiplex PCR reads through MiXCR, storing one row per CDR3 protein. The table has tens of thousands of distinct CDR3 sequences, 69% seen once. Sequencing used tumor-adjacent normal liver tissue. The receptors here all came from a man aged 35 to 55 with primary liver carcinoma and hepatitis B virus infection. Both conserved end residues are part of each CDR3. The D gene is left open where the match is weak. The size field is filled for only some rows; it gives once, few, many or a size class.

>-|TRBD2|TRBV6-5|TRBJ2-7
CASSYPSGSSEQNF
TGTGCCAGCAGTTACCCTAGCGGGAGTAGCGAGCAGAACTTC
>once|TRBD2|TRBV6-5|TRBJ2-7
CASGWAGELGEQYF
TGTGCCAGCGGTTGGGCGGGAGAGCTAGGCGAGCAGTACTTC
>-|-|TRBV18|TRBJ2-7
CASSPKEYWNEQYF
TGTGCCAGCTCACCCAAGGAATACTGGAACGAGCAGTACTTC
>-|TRBD2|TRBV4-2|TRBJ2-7
CASKQAASGVSYEQYF
TGTGCAAGCAAGCAGGCGGCTAGCGGGGTTTCCTACGAGCAGTACTTC
>few|TRBD1|TRBV6-6|TRBJ2-7
CASRTGGGVSYEQYF
TGTGCCAGCAGGACAGGGGGGGGGGTGTCCTACGAGCAGTACTTC
>-|-|TRBV11-2|TRBJ2-3
CPSSLYGGSTVTQYF
TGTCCCAGCAGCCTCTACGGGGGTAGCACAGTTACGCAGTATTTT
>-|-|TRBV6-5|TRBJ2-6
CASSSHVIVANVLTF
TGTGCCAGCAGTTCACACGTGATTGTGGCCAACGTCTTGACTTTC
>-|-|TRBV11-2|TRBJ2-3
CASSVVPQRDTQYF
TGTGCCAGCAGCGTAGTGCCCCAGCGGGATACGCAGTATTTT
>-|-|TRBV28|TRBJ1-5
CASPPPGNQPQHF
TGTGCCAGCCCGCCACCGGGGAATCAGCCCCAGCATTTT
>-|-|TRBV13|TRBJ2-7
CVSSLGAGTVYEQYF
TGTGTCAGCAGCTTAGGGGCGGGGACGGTCTACGAGCAGTACTTC
>-|TRBD1|TRBV16|TRBJ1-5
CASSQSQGARRPRHF
TGTGCTAGCAGCCAATCTCAGGGGGCGAGACGGCCCCGGCATTTT
>few|-|TRBV4-1|TRBJ2-7
CASSQDLDRVEQYF
TGCGCCAGCAGCCAAGATCTGGACCGTGTCGAGCAGTACTTC
>-|TRBD1|TRBV6-1|TRBJ2-4
CTSDRGSSQNIQYF
TGTACCAGCGACAGGGGGTCATCCCAAAACATTCAGTACTTC
>few|-|TRBV6-1|TRBJ2-5
CASSEEGRGETQYF
TGTGCCAGCAGTGAAGAAGGGAGAGGGGAGACCCAGTACTTC
>-|-|TRBV28|TRBJ2-4
CARSQLRGAKNIQYF
TGTGCCAGGAGCCAGCTCAGGGGAGCCAAAAACATTCAGTACTTC
>-|-|TRBV6-2/TRBV6-3|TRBJ2-7
CATFWDGYELYF
TGTGCCACCTTCTGGGACGGCTATGAGCTGTACTTC
>few|-|TRBV7-9|TRBJ1-5
CASSSVGQPQHF
TGTGCCAGCAGCTCAGTTGGACAGCCTCAGCATTTT
>-|TRBD2|TRBV28|TRBJ2-7
CASSFFGIAGGRISYEQYF
TGCGCCAGCAGTTTTTTCGGAATAGCGGGAGGGCGAATCTCCTACGAGCAGTATTTC
>many|-|TRBV5-1|TRBJ2-7
CASSPDQGMGSYEQYF
TGCGCCAGCAGCCCGGACCAGGGGATGGGCTCCTACGAGCAGTACTTC
>once|TRBD1|TRBV29-1|TRBJ1-3
CRVLTGTAGNTIYF
TGCAGAGTGTTGACAGGGACGGCCGGAAACACCATATATTTT
>-|TRBD1|TRBV19|TRBJ1-2
CASTLGTADYTF
TGTGCCAGTACCCTAGGGACAGCGGACTACACCTTC
>few|TRBD2|TRBV20-1|TRBJ2-3
CSATTSGRSDTQYF
TGCAGTGCGACAACTAGCGGGAGATCAGATACGCAGTATTTT
>few|-|TRBV10-2|TRBJ2-1
CASSRVNNEQFF
TGCGCCAGCAGCAGGGTAAACAATGAGCAGTTCTTC
>-|-|TRBV11-2|TRBJ2-7
CASSLGLGRSYEQYF
TGTGCCAGCAGCTTAGGACTAGGACGGTCCTACGAGCAGTACTTC
>many|TRBD2|TRBV7-9|TRBJ2-1
CASSFDLAVDNEQFF
TGTGCCAGCAGCTTCGATCTAGCGGTCGACAATGAGCAGTTCTTC
>-|-|TRBV24-1|TRBJ2-2
CATSSTSDANTGEQFF
TGTGCCACCAGTTCAACTTCTGATGCGAACACCGGGGAGCAGTTTTTT
>-|TRBD1|TRBV5-6|TRBJ2-6
CANSSWTGWLSGTNVLTF
TGTGCCAACAGCTCGTGGACAGGGTGGCTTTCTGGGACCAACGTCCTGACTTTC
>-|TRBD2|TRBV4-1|TRBJ2-2
CATSLALAGGPDTRELFF
TGCGCCACCAGCCTCGCTTTAGCGGGAGGGCCGGACACCCGGGAGCTGTTTTTT
>-|TRBD1|TRBV11-2|TRBJ2-7
CASSLDVRGQVYYEQYF
TGTGCCAGCAGCTTAGACGTAAGGGGACAGGTATACTACGAGCAGTACTTC